A selection of T cell receptor beta chains follows, all from one sample in a study of blood T cell repertoires in COVID-19. Profiling relied on immunoSEQ multiplex PCR, and the TCRdb table lists in-frame clones only, not all of them. This sample has around 250,000 clones, with 70% to 90% found just once. The specimen sequenced was PBMCs or T cells enriched from blood (not recorded which). The source is a woman in her fifties or sixties who had recovered from COVID-19. Each CDR3 is given with its conserved first and last residue. A D gene is named only where the DNA matches it firmly. The listing skips clone size in some rows; elsewhere it reads once, few, many or a size class.

TRBV3-1/TRBV3-2	TRBJ2-1	NA	TRBD2	TGTGCCAGCAGCCAACGAGCGGGGGCGTCCAATGAGCAGTTCTTC	CASSQRAGASNEQFF
TRBV20-1	TRBJ1-5	once	NA	TGCAGTGCTAGTCGGGGTCAGCCCCAGCATTTT	CSASRGQPQHF
TRBV7-9	TRBJ1-4	NA	NA	TGTGCCAGCAGCTTAATGGCGGGGGCGGCAGCTAATGAAAAACTGTTTTTT	CASSLMAGAAANEKLFF
TRBV9	TRBJ1-3	once	NA	TGTGCCAGCAGCGCCCCAGGGACTGGAAACACCATATATTTT	CASSAPGTGNTIYF
TRBV4-1	TRBJ1-1	NA	TRBD1	TGCGCCAGCAGCCATTCGACAGGGGTGATCACTGAAGCTTTCTTT	CASSHSTGVITEAFF
TRBV18	TRBJ1-1	NA	TRBD1	TGTGCCAGCTCACCCCAGACAGGGGTGAACACTGAAGCTTTCTTT	CASSPQTGVNTEAFF
TRBV19	TRBJ1-1	NA	TRBD1	TGTGCCAGTAGTCCTAGGGACAGTGTGTCAATGATGAACACTGAAGCTTTCTTT	CASSPRDSVSMMNTEAFF
TRBV7-8	TRBJ2-7	NA	NA	TGTGCCAGCAGCTTAGCGCGGGTAGCAGCCTACGAGCAGTACTTC	CASSLARVAAYEQYF
TRBV5-1	TRBJ2-1	once	TRBD1	TGCGCCAGCAGCTCCAGGACAGGGGGCCATGAGCAGTTCTTC	CASSSRTGGHEQFF
TRBV4-2	TRBJ2-2	NA	TRBD1	TGTGCCAGCAGCCAAGGGGGACAGACGAACACCGGGGAGCTGTTTTTT	CASSQGGQTNTGELFF
TRBV2	TRBJ1-1	NA	TRBD1	TGTGCCAGCAATGACAGACAGGGGGCCACTGAAGCTTTCTTT	CASNDRQGATEAFF
TRBV5-5	TRBJ2-1	NA	TRBD2	TGTGCCAGCAGCCCGACTAGCGGGAGGTTCAATGAGCAGTTCTTC	CASSPTSGRFNEQFF
TRBV25-1	TRBJ1-3	NA	TRBD1	TGTGCCAGCAGTCCCGGGGACAGGGGGCGCGGAAACACCATATATTTT	CASSPGDRGRGNTIYF
TRBV7-9	TRBJ1-1	NA	TRBD1	TGTGCCAGCAGCCTACGGTACGACAGGGGTGAAGCTTTCTTT	CASSLRYDRGEAFF
TRBV5-8	TRBJ1-5	NA	TRBD1	TGTGCCAGCAGCCCCCGAACAGGGGAAGGTCAGCCCCAGCATTTT	CASSPRTGEGQPQHF
TRBV19	TRBJ2-1	NA	TRBD2	TGTGCCAGTAGTCCCCTTAGCGGGCTCGAGCAGTTCTTC	CASSPLSGLEQFF
TRBV5-1	TRBJ2-7	NA	NA	TGCGCCAGCAGCTTGGCCGTCGGTAGCGGCTGGCGATACGAGCAGTACTTC	CASSLAVGSGWRYEQYF
TRBV28	TRBJ1-1	NA	TRBD1	TGTGCCAGCAGATTGTCACGCAAACGGACAGGGGTGGGGAACACTGAAGCTTTCTTT	CASRLSRKRTGVGNTEAFF
TRBV5-1	TRBJ2-3	once	NA	TGCGCCAGCAGCTTGAACAGGGAAACAGATACGCAGTATTTT	CASSLNRETDTQYF
TRBV5-6	TRBJ1-5	NA	TRBD1	TGTGCCAGCAGCGCATACAGGGGGCTAGGGCAGCCCCAGCATTTT	CASSAYRGLGQPQHF
TRBV5-1	TRBJ1-6	NA	TRBD1	TGCGCCAGCAGCGGCGGACAGGGTCGGGGTAATTCACCCCTCCACTTT	CASSGGQGRGNSPLHF
TRBV6-5	TRBJ1-2	NA	TRBD1	TGTGCCAGCAGTTACGAGGGACAGGGGGTTAAAGGGTACACCTTC	CASSYEGQGVKGYTF
TRBV2	TRBJ2-3	NA	NA	TGTGCCAGCAAAAGCGGAGGGAGCACAGATACGCAGTATTTT	CASKSGGSTDTQYF
TRBV28	TRBJ2-1	NA	NA	TGTGCCAGCAGTTTAATCGTGGCGGGAACCAATGAGCAGTTCTTC	CASSLIVAGTNEQFF
TRBV7-6	TRBJ1-5	NA	NA	TGTGCCAGCAGCTCGCTTCCGGTACCTAGCAATCAGCCCCAGCATTTT	CASSSLPVPSNQPQHF
TRBV7-9	TRBJ1-1	NA	TRBD1	TGTGCCAGCGCACAACAGGGGATCGGCACTGAAGCTTTCTTT	CASAQQGIGTEAFF
TRBV28	TRBJ1-1	NA	NA	TGTGCCATTAGAAGGGGGGGCTTGGACACTGAAGCTTTCTTT	CAIRRGGLDTEAFF
TRBV5-1	TRBJ1-4	NA	TRBD1	TGCGCCAGCAGCTCGGGGACAGCGACCATTAATGAAAAACTGTTTTTT	CASSSGTATINEKLFF
TRBV6-1	TRBJ1-2	NA	NA	TGTGCCAGCAGTGAAATTGGGAGTCCTAACTATGGCTACACCTTC	CASSEIGSPNYGYTF
TRBV6-4	TRBJ2-1	NA	TRBD2	TGTGCCAGCAAAGGGGCTAGCGGGACCTATGAGCAGTTCTTC	CASKGASGTYEQFF
TRBV18	TRBJ2-5	NA	NA	TGTGCCAGCTCACCACCAGGGGCCGCCGGAGAGACCCAGTACTTC	CASSPPGAAGETQYF
TRBV2	TRBJ2-1	NA	TRBD1	TGTGCCAGCAACCGAAGGGGGCCCCTCTACAATGAGCAGTTCTTC	CASNRRGPLYNEQFF
TRBV5-1	TRBJ1-2	NA	NA	TGCGCCAGCAAAAGCACAGGGTTTGGCTATGGCTACACCTTC	CASKSTGFGYGYTF